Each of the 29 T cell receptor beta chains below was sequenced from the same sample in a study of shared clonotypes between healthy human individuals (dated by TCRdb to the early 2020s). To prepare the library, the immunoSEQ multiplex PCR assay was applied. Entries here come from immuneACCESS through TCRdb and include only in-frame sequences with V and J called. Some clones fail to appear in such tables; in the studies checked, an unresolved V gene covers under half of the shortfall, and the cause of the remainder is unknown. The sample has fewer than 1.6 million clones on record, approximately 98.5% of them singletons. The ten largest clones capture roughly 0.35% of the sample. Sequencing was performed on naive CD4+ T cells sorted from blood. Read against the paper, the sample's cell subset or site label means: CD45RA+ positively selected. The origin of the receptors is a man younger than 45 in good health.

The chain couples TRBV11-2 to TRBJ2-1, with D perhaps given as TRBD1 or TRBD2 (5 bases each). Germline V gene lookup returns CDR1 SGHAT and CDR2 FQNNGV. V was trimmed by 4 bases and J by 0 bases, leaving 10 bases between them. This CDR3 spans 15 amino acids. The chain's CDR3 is CASSSGTLSYNEQFF. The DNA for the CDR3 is TGTGCCAGCAGCTCCGGGACGCTCTCCTACAATGAGCAGTTCTTC.

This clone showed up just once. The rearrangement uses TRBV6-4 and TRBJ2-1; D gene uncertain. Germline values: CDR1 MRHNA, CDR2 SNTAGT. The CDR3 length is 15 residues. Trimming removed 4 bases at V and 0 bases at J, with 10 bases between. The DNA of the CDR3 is TGTGCCAGCAGTGTTGAGGTTAGCTCCTACAATGAGCAGTTCTTC. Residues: CASSVEVSSYNEQFF.

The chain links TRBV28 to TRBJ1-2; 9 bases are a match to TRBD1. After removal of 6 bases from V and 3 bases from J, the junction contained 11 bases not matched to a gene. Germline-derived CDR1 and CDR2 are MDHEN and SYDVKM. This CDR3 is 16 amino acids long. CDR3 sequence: CASSTTPGTGHYGYTF. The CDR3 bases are TGTGCCAGCAGCACCACTCCCGGGACAGGGCACTATGGCTACACCTTC.

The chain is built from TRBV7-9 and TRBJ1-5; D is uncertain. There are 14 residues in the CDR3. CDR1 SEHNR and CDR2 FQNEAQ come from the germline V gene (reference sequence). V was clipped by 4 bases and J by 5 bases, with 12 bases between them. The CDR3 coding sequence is TGTGCCAGCAGCTCGGCTAGATCCGATCAGCCCCAGCATTTT. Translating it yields CASSSARSDQPQHF.

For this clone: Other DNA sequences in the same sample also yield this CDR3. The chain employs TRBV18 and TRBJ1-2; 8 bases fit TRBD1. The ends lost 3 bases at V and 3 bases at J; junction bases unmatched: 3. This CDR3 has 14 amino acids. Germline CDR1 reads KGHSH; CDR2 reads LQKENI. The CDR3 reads CASSPGQGDYGYTF. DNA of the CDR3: TGTGCCAGCTCACCTGGACAGGGAGACTATGGCTACACCTTC.

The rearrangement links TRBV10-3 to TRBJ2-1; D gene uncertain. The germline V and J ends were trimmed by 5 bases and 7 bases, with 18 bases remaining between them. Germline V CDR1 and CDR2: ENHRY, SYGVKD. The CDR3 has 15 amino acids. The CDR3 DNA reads TGTGCCATCAGTCCCTTTAAGGGCCGTATGAATGAGCAGTTCTTC. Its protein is CAISPFKGRMNEQFF.

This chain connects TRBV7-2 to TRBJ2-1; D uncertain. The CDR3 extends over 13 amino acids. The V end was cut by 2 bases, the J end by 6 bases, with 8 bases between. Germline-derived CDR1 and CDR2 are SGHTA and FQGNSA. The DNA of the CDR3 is TGTGCCAGCAGCTTACAGGAACCCAATGAGCAGTTCTTC. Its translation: CASSLQEPNEQFF.

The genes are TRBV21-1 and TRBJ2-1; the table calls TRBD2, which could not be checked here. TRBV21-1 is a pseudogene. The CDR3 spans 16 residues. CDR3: CASSKIRDSYFNEQFF. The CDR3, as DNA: TGTGCCAGCAGCAAAATAAGGGACTCCTATTTCAATGAGCAGTTCTTC.

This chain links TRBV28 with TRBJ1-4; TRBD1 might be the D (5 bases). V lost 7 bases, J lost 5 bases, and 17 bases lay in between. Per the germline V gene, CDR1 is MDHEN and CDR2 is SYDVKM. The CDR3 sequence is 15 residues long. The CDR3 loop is CASNGADTVNEKLFF. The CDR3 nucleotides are TGTGCCAGCAATGGGGCTGATACGGTGAATGAAAAACTGTTTTTT.

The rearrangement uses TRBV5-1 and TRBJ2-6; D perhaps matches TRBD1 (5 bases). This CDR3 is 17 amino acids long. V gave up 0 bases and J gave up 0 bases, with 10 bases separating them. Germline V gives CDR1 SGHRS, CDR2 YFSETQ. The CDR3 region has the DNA TGCGCCAGCAGCTTGGAACAGGCCGACTCTGGGGCCAACGTCCTGACTTTC. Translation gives CASSLEQADSGANVLTF.

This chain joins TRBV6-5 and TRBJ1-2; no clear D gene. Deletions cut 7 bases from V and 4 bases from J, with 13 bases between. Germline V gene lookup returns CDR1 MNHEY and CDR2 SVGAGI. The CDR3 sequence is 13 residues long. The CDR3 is CASNEHLGYGYTF. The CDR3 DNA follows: TGTGCCAGCAATGAACACCTCGGCTATGGCTACACCTTC.

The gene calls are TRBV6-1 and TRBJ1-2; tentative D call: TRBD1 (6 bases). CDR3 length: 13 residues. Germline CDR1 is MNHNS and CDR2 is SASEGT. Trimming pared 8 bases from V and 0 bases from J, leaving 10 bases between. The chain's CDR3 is CASVQGSNYGYTF. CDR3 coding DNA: TGTGCCAGCGTACAGGGATCTAACTATGGCTACACCTTC.

CDR3: CASSSGPDYEQYF. Written as DNA, the CDR3 is TGTGCCAGCAGTTCAGGTCCGGATTACGAGCAGTACTTC. The chain employs TRBV28 and TRBJ2-7, with D unclear. The CDR3 length is 13 residues. V lost 4 bases and J lost 4, with 11 bases in between. Germline lookup yields CDR1 MDHEN and CDR2 SYDVKM.

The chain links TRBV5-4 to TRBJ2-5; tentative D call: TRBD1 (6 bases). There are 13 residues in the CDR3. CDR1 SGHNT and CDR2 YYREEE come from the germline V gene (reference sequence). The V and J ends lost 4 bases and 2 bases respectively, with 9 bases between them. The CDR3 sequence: CASSKGQQETQYF. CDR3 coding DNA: TGTGCCAGCAGCAAGGGACAACAAGAGACCCAGTACTTC.

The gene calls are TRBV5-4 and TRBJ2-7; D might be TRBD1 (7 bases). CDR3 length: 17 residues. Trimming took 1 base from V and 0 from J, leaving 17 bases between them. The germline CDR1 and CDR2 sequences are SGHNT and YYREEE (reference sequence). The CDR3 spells CASSLRQGGRVSYEQYF. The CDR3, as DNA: TGTGCCAGCAGCTTGAGACAGGGAGGAAGGGTCTCCTACGAGCAGTACTTC.

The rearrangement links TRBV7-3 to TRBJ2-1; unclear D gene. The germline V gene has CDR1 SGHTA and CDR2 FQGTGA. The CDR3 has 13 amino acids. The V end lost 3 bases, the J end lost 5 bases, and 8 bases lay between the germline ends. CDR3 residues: CASSFSRDNEQFF. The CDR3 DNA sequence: TGTGCCAGCAGCTTTTCCCGGGACAATGAGCAGTTCTTC.

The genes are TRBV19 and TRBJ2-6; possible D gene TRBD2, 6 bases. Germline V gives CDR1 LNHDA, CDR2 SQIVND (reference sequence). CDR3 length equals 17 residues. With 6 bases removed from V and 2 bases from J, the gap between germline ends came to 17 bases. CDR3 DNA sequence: TGTGCCAGTAGGGGACTTCAGACAATAACTGGGGCCAACGTCCTGACTTTC. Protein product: CASRGLQTITGANVLTF.

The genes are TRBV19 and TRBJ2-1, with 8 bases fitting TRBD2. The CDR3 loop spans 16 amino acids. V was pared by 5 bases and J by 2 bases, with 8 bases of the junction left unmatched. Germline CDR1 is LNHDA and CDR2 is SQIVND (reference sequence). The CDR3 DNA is TGTGCCAGTAGTCGCAGCGGGGGTCTCACCTACAATGAGCAGTTCTTC. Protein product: CASSRSGGLTYNEQFF.

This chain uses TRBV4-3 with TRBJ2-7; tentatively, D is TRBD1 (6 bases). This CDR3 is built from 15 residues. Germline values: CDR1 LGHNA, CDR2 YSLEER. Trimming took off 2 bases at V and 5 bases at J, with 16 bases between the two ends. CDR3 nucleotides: TGCGCCAGCAGCCAACACAACCAACAGGGCGACGAGCAGTACTTC. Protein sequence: CASSQHNQQGDEQYF.

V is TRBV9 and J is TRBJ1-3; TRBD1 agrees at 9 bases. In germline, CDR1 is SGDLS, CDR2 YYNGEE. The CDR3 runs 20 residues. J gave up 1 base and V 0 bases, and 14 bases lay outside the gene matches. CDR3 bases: TGTGCCAGCAGCGTAGCTGGGGGTTTTGGGACAGGGTTTTCTGGAAACACCATATATTTT. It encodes CASSVAGGFGTGFSGNTIYF.

The CDR3 DNA reads TGTGCCAGCAGGCGCCAATGGACAGACTATGGCTACACCTTC. Translating gives CASRRQWTDYGYTF. The rearrangement joins TRBV28 to TRBJ1-2; maybe TRBD1 (6 bases). Germline V gene data show CDR1 as MDHEN and CDR2 as SYDVKM. Trimming left V 6 bases short and J 3 bases short, with 14 bases between. The CDR3 sequence is 14 residues long.

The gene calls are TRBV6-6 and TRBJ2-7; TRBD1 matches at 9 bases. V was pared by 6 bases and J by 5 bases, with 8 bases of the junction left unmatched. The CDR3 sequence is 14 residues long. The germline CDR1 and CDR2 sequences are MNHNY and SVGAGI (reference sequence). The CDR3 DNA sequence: TGTGCCAGCAGGCCGGGACAGGGACACGACGAGCAGTACTTC. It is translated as CASRPGQGHDEQYF.

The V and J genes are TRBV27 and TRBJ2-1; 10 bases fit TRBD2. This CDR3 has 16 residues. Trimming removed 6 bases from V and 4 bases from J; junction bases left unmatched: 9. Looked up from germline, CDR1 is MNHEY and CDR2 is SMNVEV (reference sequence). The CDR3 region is CASSRRSGGLYNEQFF. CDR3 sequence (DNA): TGTGCCAGCAGCCGACGTAGCGGGGGGTTATACAATGAGCAGTTCTTC.

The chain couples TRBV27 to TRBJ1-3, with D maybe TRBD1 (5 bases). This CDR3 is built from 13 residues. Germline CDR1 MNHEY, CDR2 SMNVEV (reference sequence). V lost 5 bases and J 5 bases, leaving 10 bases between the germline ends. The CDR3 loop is CASSGQGRNTIYF. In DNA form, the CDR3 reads TGTGCCAGCAGTGGGCAGGGTAGAAACACCATATATTTT.

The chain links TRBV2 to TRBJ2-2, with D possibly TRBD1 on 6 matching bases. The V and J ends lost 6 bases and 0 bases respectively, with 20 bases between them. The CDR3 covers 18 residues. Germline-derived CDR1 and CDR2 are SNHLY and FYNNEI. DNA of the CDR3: TGTGCCAGCAGCCCCAGGGGCCAGGGTTACGCGAACACCGGGGAGCTGTTTTTT. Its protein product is CASSPRGQGYANTGELFF. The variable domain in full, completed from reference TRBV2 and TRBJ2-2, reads EPEVTQTPSHQVTQMGQEVILRCVPISNHLYFYWYRQILGQKVEFLVSFYNNEISEKSEIFDDQFSVERPDGSNFTLKIRSTKLEDSAMYFCASSPRGQGYANTGELFFGEGSRLTVL.

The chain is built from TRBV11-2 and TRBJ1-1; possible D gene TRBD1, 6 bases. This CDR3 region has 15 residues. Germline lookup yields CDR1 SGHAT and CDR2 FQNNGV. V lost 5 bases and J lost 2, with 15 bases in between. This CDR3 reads CASSLSGGTNTEAFF. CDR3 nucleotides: TGTGCCAGCAGCCTTAGTGGGGGCACTAACACTGAAGCTTTCTTT. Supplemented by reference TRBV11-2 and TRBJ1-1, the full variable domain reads EAGVAQSPRYKIIEKRQSVAFWCNPISGHATLYWYQQILGQGPKLLIQFQNNGVVDDSQLPKDRFSAERLKGVDSTLKIQPAKLEDSAVYLCASSLSGGTNTEAFFGQGTRLTVV.

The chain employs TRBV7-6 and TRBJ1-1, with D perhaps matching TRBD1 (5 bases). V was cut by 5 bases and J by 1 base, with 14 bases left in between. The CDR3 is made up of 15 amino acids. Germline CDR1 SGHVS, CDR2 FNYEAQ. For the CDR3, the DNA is TGTGCCAGCAGCCAAGGGACTGGGAAGAACACTGAAGCTTTCTTT. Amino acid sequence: CASSQGTGKNTEAFF.

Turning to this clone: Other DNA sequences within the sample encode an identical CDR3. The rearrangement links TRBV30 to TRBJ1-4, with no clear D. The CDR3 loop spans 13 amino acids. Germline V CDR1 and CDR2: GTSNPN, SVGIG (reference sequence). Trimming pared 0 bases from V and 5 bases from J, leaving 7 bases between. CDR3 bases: TGTGCCTGGAGTGTACGCCAGAATGAAAAACTGTTTTTT. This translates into CAWSVRQNEKLFF.

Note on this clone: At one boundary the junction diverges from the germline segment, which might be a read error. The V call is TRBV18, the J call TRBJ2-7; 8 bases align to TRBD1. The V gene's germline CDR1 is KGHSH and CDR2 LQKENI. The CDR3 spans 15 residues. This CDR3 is CASSPRRQGPSPFSF. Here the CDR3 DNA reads TGTGCCAGCTCACCACGCAGACAGGGGCCCTCGCCCTTTAGCTTC.